The text below deals with one T cell receptor (beta chain). Its antigen target is currently unknown. The input lacks base qualities; no much larger clone sits a single base away. These data come from a study of blood T cells in healthy people across ages (dated by TCRdb to the mid-2010s). Background for the entire study: In model experiments, template switching captured roughly one uniquely barcoded TCR beta cDNA molecule for every two T cells. Using the same blood draw, the study looked at two additional independent replicas of 1 million unique cDNA reads for two donors, one aged 18 to 30 and the other aged 80 or older. Donors of different ages were randomly distributed across sequencing lanes to avoid experimental bias. The donors were divided into four age groups: young (average around 15 years), middle-aged (almost 40), aged (approximately 64) and long-lived (nearly 85). To track age-related changes in TCR beta repertoire diversity, the study relied on deep sequencing normalized with unique cDNA molecular identifiers.

Taken from cysteine to phenylalanine, the CDR3 has 14 residues. The retained sequence is limited to the CDR3, 42 bases, with the frame set at the first base. Reading the germline V gene (reference sequence) gives CDR1 SGHAT and CDR2 FQDESV. V was cut back by 5 bases and J by 1 base, leaving a gap of 12 bases between them. The approximately 39 donors, aged roughly 6 to 100 years, were systemically healthy Caucasian individuals from Russia. Each donor gave about 10 milliliters of peripheral blood, drawn into EDTA-treated Vacutainer tubes. Ficoll-Paque density-gradient centrifugation was used to isolate PBMCs, with at least 6.5 million per sample. Trizol reagent was used to extract total RNA from PBMCs, with at least 5.5 micrograms per sample. The percentages of naive CD45RAhigh/CD27high T cells were determined by flow cytometry on a PBMC aliquot from every donor. To prepare the library, 5' RACE was applied. A second PCR of about 6 to 11 cycles was performed with a sample-barcoded 5' primer and a J-beta primer mix. A template-switch 5' adaptor carrying 12 random nucleotides introduced a unique molecular identifier onto each TCR beta cDNA molecule. Each sample yielded at least 2.5 million CDR3-containing paired-end reads. First-strand cDNA synthesis was performed from all RNA using the Mint cDNA synthesis kit, with priming by a TRBC-specific oligonucleotide. Following uracil-DNA glycosylase treatment, all cDNA underwent a first 18-cycle PCR with the universal primers M1SS and BC2_uni_R. Processing in the source paper ran as follows. Each sample was normalized by randomly selecting 1 million high-quality reads, each carrying a distinct molecular identifier. Instead of being binned into consensus sequences, reads with shared molecular identifiers were discarded. MiTCR, run with a Q25 quality threshold and the strictest error-elimination algorithm, handled CDR3 identification, clonotype clustering and error correction. A nonparametric unseen species model with Euler transformation was used to estimate a lower bound on total TCR beta diversity. In-frame beta chains were kept once TCRdb had trimmed the public reads at Q25 with fastp and called clones with MiXCR. Every distinct CDR3 protein forms one entry, paired with its most common genes and DNA. These V and J calls are TCRdb output, not the study's own analysis. This sample is represented by approximately 1,700,000 distinct CDR3 sequences; about two fifths of them were singletons. Approximately 22% of the sample is in the top ten clones.

What the study reported, not specific to this receptor: Total diversity estimates from one million sequenced T cells were considered lower bounds and underestimates. Compared with the aged group, the long-lived group had more naive CD4+ T cells, fewer expanded clones and increased TCR diversity, suggesting age selection. As age increased, observed TCR beta diversity per million T cells dropped in a roughly linear way, and a significant reduction was already evident by age 40. Because donor CMV infection status was unknown, age-related changes in expanded clonotypes were potentially confounded. There was a strong correlation between observed TCR beta diversity and the percentage of naive T cells measured by flow cytometry. Bulk unsorted PBMC profiling prevented conclusive comparison of naive and antigen-experienced compartments.

The sequence came from a human donor in good health. The sample comprised blood. The receptor chain draws on TRBV11-1 and TRBJ2-7, with TRBD2 perhaps the D gene, on 5 matching bases. The encoded CDR3 is CASSVTRPSYEQYF. The DNA reads TGTGCCAGCAGCGTCACTAGACCTTCCTACGAGCAGTACTTC.